The next 23 T cell receptor beta chains were all read from a single sample in a study of cytotoxic CD8 clonotypes in ibrutinib-treated CLL. Generated by immunoSEQ multiplex PCR, the TCRdb table keeps only in-frame clones and is missing some. In the table there are 25,000 to 30,000 clones, roughly 50% of which are singletons. The source was PBMCs, collected before ibrutinib treatment. All receptors derive from a human donor with chronic lymphocytic leukemia.

The chain carries TRBV5-6 and TRBJ2-3; tentative D call: TRBD2 (7 bases). The germline V gene encodes CDR1 SGHDT and CDR2 YYEEEE. This CDR3 has 16 amino acids. V was clipped by 2 bases and J by 0 bases, with 13 bases between them. CDR3 loop: CASSFFRGASTDTQYF. The CDR3 region has the DNA TGTGCCAGCAGCTTTTTCCGGGGGGCTAGCACAGATACGCAGTATTTT.

The J gene is TRBJ2-7, the V gene TRBV5-6, with 10 bases lining up with TRBD1. With 3 bases clipped from V and 4 bases from J, the junction kept 10 bases outside the gene matches. Germline V gene lookup returns CDR1 SGHDT and CDR2 YYEEEE. The CDR3 consists of 16 residues. DNA for the CDR3: TGTGCCAGCAGCTACCGCCCGGGACAGGGGTGGTACGAGCAGTACTTC. This translates into CASSYRPGQGWYEQYF.

This chain connects TRBV29-1 to TRBJ2-3; 7 bases agree with TRBD2. CDR3 length: 15 amino acids. CDR1 is SQVTM, CDR2 ANQGSEA, per germline. After removal of 7 bases from V and 14 bases from J, the junction contained 24 bases not matched to a gene. The chain's CDR3 is CSANARGLGRSPLYF. CDR3 nucleotides: TGCAGCGCAAACGCGCGGGGGTTAGGTAGATCCCCCCTGTATTTT.

The V call is TRBV28, the J call TRBJ2-1; D may be TRBD1 (5 bases). V gave up 3 bases and J gave up 12 bases, with 9 bases separating them. The V gene's germline CDR1 is MDHEN and CDR2 SYDVKM. There are 11 residues in the CDR3. This chain's CDR3 is CASSFRVGQFF. CDR3 nucleotides: TGTGCCAGCAGTTTCAGGGTGGGGCAGTTCTTC.

The chain has TRBV5-1 and TRBJ2-1, with 7 positions matching TRBD1. Trimming cost V 0 bases and J 8 bases; bases outside gene matches: 2. The CDR3 loop spans 13 amino acids. Germline CDR1 reads SGHRS; CDR2 reads YFSETQ. The CDR3 sequence is CASSLVRGHEQFF. CDR3 coding DNA: TGCGCCAGCAGCTTGGTTAGGGGGCATGAGCAGTTCTTC.

The chain uses TRBV9 and TRBJ2-1; 9 bases line up with TRBD1. Germline trimming cut 4 bases from V and 0 bases from J; bases unmatched to any gene: 5. Germline loops: CDR1 SGDLS, CDR2 YYNGEE. The CDR3 covers 16 residues. CDR3 nucleotides: TGTGCCAGCAGCTTACCGGGACAGGGCTCCTACAATGAGCAGTTCTTC. Encoded protein: CASSLPGQGSYNEQFF.

V usage is TRBV12-5 and J usage is TRBJ2-7; possibly TRBD1 for D (5 bases). The CDR3 covers 14 residues. CDR1 is LGHNT and CDR2 is FRNRAP in the germline V gene. Trimming pared 6 bases from V and 1 base from J, leaving 13 bases between. Here the CDR3 reads CASGPRERSYEQYF. CDR3 bases: TGTGCTAGTGGGCCCAGGGAAAGGTCCTACGAGCAGTACTTC. Full variable domain (rest looked up from reference TRBV12-5 and TRBJ2-7): DARVTQTPRHKVTEMGQEVTMRCQPILGHNTVFWYRQTMMQGLELLAYFRNRAPLDDSGMPKDRFSAEMPDATLATLKIQPSEPRDSAVYFCASGPRERSYEQYFGPGTRLTVT.

In its sample, this clone was seen a few times. Distinct nucleotide sequences in the sample also encode this CDR3. The chain recombines TRBV7-9 with TRBJ2-3; D unclear. The CDR3 is 15 amino acids. The germline V and J ends were trimmed by 5 bases and 0 bases, with 12 bases remaining between them. The germline CDR1 and CDR2 sequences are SEHNR and FQNEAQ (reference sequence). This chain's CDR3 is CASSPRGASTDTQYF. The CDR3 DNA sequence: TGTGCCAGCAGCCCCCGAGGCGCTAGCACAGATACGCAGTATTTT.

The chain couples TRBV18 to TRBJ2-3, with TRBD2 matching over 7 bases. Germline trimming cut 6 bases from V and 3 bases from J; bases unmatched to any gene: 9. Germline CDR1 and CDR2: KGHSH and LQKENI. The CDR3 is made up of 15 amino acids. DNA for the CDR3: TGTGCCAGCTCCCCAAGCGGGACGGGGACAGATACGCAGTATTTT. It is translated as CASSPSGTGTDTQYF.

The rearrangement links TRBV6-1 to TRBJ1-4; D is possibly TRBD1 (6 bases). Between the trimmed V and J ends, which lost 7 bases and 4 bases, there was a span of 13 bases. This CDR3 contains 14 residues. Germline V gene data show CDR1 as MNHNS and CDR2 as SASEGT. The CDR3 nucleotides read TGTGCCAGCAAGGGGACACTCAGTAATGAAAAACTGTTTTTT. It is translated as CASKGTLSNEKLFF.

The genes are TRBV2 and TRBJ1-3; tentative D call: TRBD1 (5 bases). The germline CDR1 and CDR2 sequences are SNHLY and FYNNEI. V was cut by 8 bases and J by 4 bases, with 9 bases left in between. CDR3 size: 12 residues. The CDR3 protein is CASGREGNTIYF. CDR3 bases: TGTGCCAGCGGCAGGGAGGGAAACACCATATATTTT.

The rearrangement links TRBV5-6 to TRBJ2-2; D not certain. V shed 5 bases and J shed 2 bases, with 1 base lying between them. Germline loops: CDR1 SGHDT, CDR2 YYEEEE. The CDR3 is made up of 11 amino acids. The CDR3 region has the DNA TGTGCCAGCAGAAACACCGGGGAGCTGTTTTTT. As protein: CASRNTGELFF.

The chain is built from TRBV5-1 and TRBJ2-7; D perhaps matches TRBD1 (5 bases). V shed 2 bases and J shed 4 bases, with 7 bases lying between them. The CDR3 contains 12 residues. Germline-derived CDR1 and CDR2 are SGHRS and YFSETQ. The CDR3: CASSFTGYEQYF. The CDR3 DNA is TGCGCCAGCAGCTTCACAGGATACGAGCAGTACTTC.

This chain uses TRBV2 with TRBJ2-3, with 10 bases lining up with TRBD2. J gave up 4 bases and V 1 base, and 2 bases lay outside the gene matches. The germline V gene encodes CDR1 SNHLY and CDR2 FYNNEI. This CDR3 has 15 residues. The CDR3 DNA is TGTGCCAGCAGTGAAGTAGCGGGGGGCGCAGATACGCAGTATTTT. The encoded protein is CASSEVAGGADTQYF.

This clone was seen a handful of times. The genes are TRBV10-3 and TRBJ2-3, with 7 nucleotides matching TRBD2. The J segment lost 4 bases and the V segment lost 3 bases, leaving 4 bases of the junction unmatched. Germline V lookup: CDR1 ENHRY, CDR2 SYGVKD. The CDR3 length is 14 residues. CDR3 sequence (DNA): TGTGCCATCAGTGACAGCGGGGCTTCAGATACGCAGTATTTT. Protein product: CAISDSGASDTQYF.

This clone was counted only a few times. The chain's CDR3 is CASSKTGITGELFF. Here the CDR3 DNA reads TGTGCCAGCAGTAAGACAGGGATCACCGGGGAGCTGTTTTTT. V is TRBV2 and J is TRBJ2-2, with TRBD1 matching 7 bases. CDR3 length: 14 amino acids. Germline assignment: CDR1 SNHLY and CDR2 FYNNEI. Germline trimming cut 5 bases from V and 4 bases from J; bases unmatched to any gene: 4.

This clone was seen a few times. J is TRBJ2-1 and V is TRBV11-2; D unclear. Deletions cut 4 bases from V and 0 bases from J, with 7 bases between. CDR3 length: 14 residues. Per germline, CDR1 SGHAT and CDR2 FQNNGV. CDR3 residues: CASSWYGSYNEQFF. CDR3 coding DNA: TGTGCCAGCAGCTGGTATGGCTCCTACAATGAGCAGTTCTTC.

This clone came up a few times. This chain links TRBV5-6 with TRBJ1-4; D ambiguous. Trimming shortened V by 3 bases and J by 8 bases, and 8 bases separated the two germline ends. The CDR3 covers 12 residues. CDR1 is SGHDT, CDR2 YYEEEE, per germline. CDR3 DNA sequence: TGTGCCAGCAGCTCCCTCGGGGAAAAACTGTTTTTT. This codes for CASSSLGEKLFF.

V usage is TRBV27 and J usage is TRBJ2-4; D not resolved. Germline loops: CDR1 MNHEY, CDR2 SMNVEV (reference sequence). The CDR3 runs 14 residues. Trimming stripped 2 bases from V and 1 base from J, with 6 bases between. CDR3 coding DNA: TGTGCCAGCAGTTTAGGATTCGCCAAAAACATTCAGTACTTC. It encodes CASSLGFAKNIQYF.

The chain links TRBV7-9 to TRBJ2-1; a weak D match, TRBD1 (5 bases). V lost 3 bases, J lost 0 bases, and 18 bases lay in between. The germline V gene encodes CDR1 SEHNR and CDR2 FQNEAQ (reference sequence). There are 18 residues in the CDR3. CDR3 nucleotide sequence: TGTGCCAGCAGCTTCCAACAGGATTCAACTCACTCCTACAATGAGCAGTTCTTC. Amino acids: CASSFQQDSTHSYNEQFF.

This chain connects TRBV5-6 to TRBJ1-2; D gene ambiguous. The germline V and J ends were trimmed by 1 base and 4 bases, with 14 bases remaining between them. This CDR3 spans 15 amino acids. Germline CDR1 SGHDT, CDR2 YYEEEE. In DNA form, the CDR3 reads TGTGCCAGCAGCTTGATTGTCGAGGGTGGCTATGGCTACACCTTC. Protein: CASSLIVEGGYGYTF.

The J gene is TRBJ2-5, the V gene TRBV7-3; unclear D gene. Germline V CDR1 and CDR2: SGHTA, FQGTGA. Trimming left V 3 bases short and J 2 bases short, with 28 bases between. CDR3 length: 20 residues. The CDR3 bases are TGTGCCAGCAGCTTGACGTCGTCCCCGGGCAGGCCCATTAGGCAAGAGACCCAGTACTTC. Translation gives CASSLTSSPGRPIRQETQYF.

The chain is built from TRBV29-1 and TRBJ2-7; D is ambiguous. The germline V gene encodes CDR1 SQVTM and CDR2 ANQGSEA. V dropped 0 bases and J dropped 0 bases, with 6 bases sitting between them. This CDR3 has 13 residues. The CDR3: CSVEDLSSYEQYF. In DNA form, the CDR3 reads TGCAGCGTTGAAGATCTCAGCTCCTACGAGCAGTACTTC.